Listed below are T cell receptor beta chains from one sample, sequenced in a study of cytomegalovirus exposure and HLA in healthy donors. The table came from immunoSEQ multiplex PCR; TCRdb's copy has only in-frame clones and leaves some out. Of some 140,000 clones listed, roughly 72% are singletons. The sequenced sample was PBMCs. These receptors were obtained from a man aged 25 to 45 in good health and CMV-seronegative. Each CDR3 is given with its conserved first and last residue. Fields, in order: J gene, V gene, clone size, D gene, CDR3 DNA, CDR3 protein. D genes are given only for firm matches. The size entry is marked missing in some rows and otherwise reads once, few, many or a size class.

TRBJ2-2,TRBV7-9,once,TRBD1,TGTGCCAGCAGCCACCCGGACAGGTTTGATTTCACCGGGGAGCTGTTTTTT,CASSHPDRFDFTGELFF
TRBJ1-1,TRBV7-9,few,TRBD1,TGTGCCAGCAGCCAAGGACAGGCGGGCCCCCTGCTTGAAGCTTTCTTT,CASSQGQAGPLLEAFF
TRBJ1-1,TRBV5-5,.,TRBD1,TGTGCCAGCAGCTGGGCGCCGGGACAGGAAGCTTTCTTT,CASSWAPGQEAFF
TRBJ2-5,TRBV5-1,.,.,TGCGCCAGCAGCTGGCCCTTAAGCGGGTTACAAGAGACCCAGTACTTC,CASSWPLSGLQETQYF
TRBJ2-3,TRBV12-5,.,TRBD2,TGTGCTAGTGGCCCGGCGGGGGACACAGATACGCAGTATTTT,CASGPAGDTDTQYF
TRBJ2-1,TRBV5-6,.,TRBD1,TGTGCCAGCAGCCTGGGACAGGGGTTCGACAATGAGCAGTTCTTC,CASSLGQGFDNEQFF
TRBJ2-3,TRBV28,.,.,TGTGCCAGCAGTTTAGGGGGACTCCCCGGCCATACGCAGTATTTT,CASSLGGLPGHTQYF
TRBJ2-7,TRBV13,.,.,TGTGCCAGCAGCTTCGGAGACCGAGACTACTACGAGCAGTACTTC,CASSFGDRDYYEQYF
TRBJ2-2,TRBV7-9,.,TRBD1,TGTGCCAGCAGGTGGGGACAGGGGAGCACCGGGGAGCTGTTTTTT,CASRWGQGSTGELFF
TRBJ1-4,TRBV19,.,.,TGTGCCAGTAGTCGGCGAGGCCAGGGAGGGGGAAAACTGTTTTTT,CASSRRGQGGGKLFF
TRBJ1-2,TRBV6-6,few,.,TGTGCCAGCATAGCCGAGACGCGGGGCTACACCTTC,CASIAETRGYTF
TRBJ1-2,TRBV27,.,.,TGTGCCAGCAGTCAACTACCAGGGGCCTATGGCTACACCTTC,CASSQLPGAYGYTF
TRBJ1-1,TRBV6-1,.,TRBD1,TGTGCCAGCAGTTTACTACAGGGGGCGGGTGCTGAAGCTTTCTTT,CASSLLQGAGAEAFF
TRBJ2-1,TRBV7-2,.,TRBD2,TGTGCCAGCAGCACCAGCGGGGGGGGTTTGTACAATGAGCAGTTCTTC,CASSTSGGGLYNEQFF
TRBJ1-5,TRBV7-6,.,TRBD1,TGTGCCAGCAGCTTAGGTTCAGGGGGGTCGAATCAGCCCCAGAATTTT,CASSLGSGGSNQPQNF
TRBJ1-3,TRBV30,.,.,TGTGCCTGGAGACACGCGACAGGCTCTGGAAACACCATATATTTT,CAWRHATGSGNTIYF
TRBJ1-2,TRBV6-6,few,TRBD1,TGTGCCAGCAGTACAGGGGGGGGCTACACCTTC,CASSTGGGYTF
TRBJ2-7,TRBV6-6,.,.,TGTGCCAGCAGATATACTCACGTCTACGAGCAGTACTTC,CASRYTHVYEQYF
TRBJ1-1,TRBV18,.,.,TGTGCCAGCTCCGAACAGGAAAACACTGAAGCTTTCTTT,CASSEQENTEAFF
TRBJ1-2,TRBV2,.,TRBD1,TGTGCCAGCAGTGAGGGACAGCCCTATGGCTACACCTTC,CASSEGQPYGYTF
TRBJ2-2,TRBV6-5,.,TRBD2,TGTGCCAGCAACGGGGGGGCGAACACCGGGGAGCTGTTTTTT,CASNGGANTGELFF
TRBJ2-1,TRBV5-1,.,.,TGCGCCAGCAGCTTAGACGGGTCCTACAATGAGCAGTTCTTC,CASSLDGSYNEQFF
TRBJ2-3,TRBV27,.,TRBD1,TGTGCCAGCAGCAGTTTAAGGGGACAGACTAGCACAGATACGCAGTATTTT,CASSSLRGQTSTDTQYF
TRBJ1-1,TRBV19,.,.,TGTGCCAGTAGTCCGGTATTACACGGGGGCACTGAAGCTTTCTTT,CASSPVLHGGTEAFF
TRBJ2-3,TRBV7-9,.,.,TGTGCCAGCAGCGCGACAGGATCGGGGAAGGATACGCAGTATTTT,CASSATGSGKDTQYF
TRBJ2-7,TRBV6-1,.,TRBD1,TGTGCCAGCAGTGGAGGCCCCCGGACAGGGAGGTACGAGCAGTACTTC,CASSGGPRTGRYEQYF
TRBJ2-1,TRBV19,.,TRBD2,TGTGCCAGTAGTATTGGGGGGGAAAATGAGCAGTTCTTC,CASSIGGENEQFF
TRBJ2-1,TRBV7-3,.,.,TGTGCCAGCAGCCCTAGCCCGGGAATCTACAATGAGCAGTTCTTC,CASSPSPGIYNEQFF
TRBJ1-6,TRBV27,few,.,TGTGCCAGCAGTCTCGGGACACAAACACCCCTCCACTTT,CASSLGTQTPLHF
TRBJ1-5,TRBV6-5,.,.,TGTGCCGCCTCCCGGAGGGGAGGTCAGCCCCAGAATTTT,CAASRRGGQPQNF
TRBJ2-5,TRBV11-2,.,.,TGTGCCAGCAGCTTAGAACGTGGGCACCAAGAGACCCAGTACTTC,CASSLERGHQETQYF